The sequence of this T cell receptor beta chain was determined in a study of cytomegalovirus exposure and HLA in healthy donors (dated by TCRdb to the late 2010s). Regarding the study in general: An earlier analysis of roughly 500 of the donors reported approximately 280 Gb of sequence data and 95 million to 120 million unique TCR beta sequences obtained from about 179 million T cells. About 320 gigabases of sequencing data and tens of millions of unique TCR sequences were included in an early release covering 550 to 800 HLA-typed donors. Of the roughly 420 genotyped donors, less than 90% were placed in the genetic ancestry cluster associated with self-reported Caucasian donors. The study aimed to test whether signatures of past pathogen exposure could be identified by cataloging public T cell receptors. Using immunosequencing, the study profiled T cell repertoires from 666 subjects and related those repertoires to cytomegalovirus serostatus. Besides the first cohort of roughly 660 subjects, a separate validation cohort made up of some 110 different subjects was used. To predict cytomegalovirus infection status, the study brought together high-throughput TCR immunosequencing, statistical association of individual TCRs with disease status, and machine learning. To study patterns of TCR occurrence, a later analysis re-analyzed previously published TCR beta repertoires from 666 donors and added high-resolution HLA genotyping. Rather than using new phenotypic data, the later analysis identified candidate immune exposures from TCR beta sequences and from how often those sequences occurred across donors. An earlier analysis of fewer than 750 of the donors used high-throughput TCR beta sequencing to judge whether each TCR beta V gene segment behaved as functional or pseudogenic. Donor age, sex, ethnicity and CMV serostatus were compiled together with the repertoire data. A later genetic analysis took genome-wide SNP genotypes for 398 of the 666 donors and used that subset as a discovery cohort. All discovery cohort repertoires had been generated on a single sequencing platform. Both class I and class II loci were covered by HLA typing, at four-digit resolution. The number of typed donors differed by locus: roughly 620-630 for A, B, C, DRB1 and DQB1; some 500 for DQA1; 606 for DPA1; and 400 to 480 for DPB1. About 5 DR-DQ haplotypes were handled as single units for association and clustering, since linkage in the cohort was strong. Among about 400 genotyped donors of the cohort, an average of roughly 230,000 unique TCR beta nucleotide sequences was sequenced per donor, of which 15% to 20% were non-productive. Study-wide conclusions, independent of this receptor: A few of the identified cytomegalovirus-associated TCR beta chains were confirmed in vitro to be specific for cytomegalovirus antigens. This cohort had only TCR beta chains sequenced, and the lack of alpha or paired-chain data limited which features could be detected. A group of highly shared sequence variants was considered likely to be a technical artifact of the sequencing pipeline. Across donors, most TCR sequences were observed very rarely, whereas some public TCRs were present in many individuals. The only immune exposure information available for the cohort was CMV serostatus. According to a later analysis, most CMV-associated TCR beta chains appeared to be HLA-restricted, and the HLA associations seemed to be driven largely by CMV exposure. Because HLA typing was missing for some donors at each locus, association tests included only the typed subset. Some IMGT-functional V segments, including TRBV6-2 and TRBV6-3, could not be distinguished by the 87-base-pair reads and were therefore excluded. In a later analysis, 15,000 to 20,000 TCR beta sequences were associated with specific HLA alleles at a false discovery rate of 0.05. Linkage disequilibrium might explain the correlated functional status among segregating V segments, but an unknown experimental factor could not be ruled out. The earlier analysis of fewer than 750 of the donors excluded 15 to 20 rarely observed V segments, including chromosome 9 orphons, because counts were too low. According to a later genetic analysis, donors in an Asian-associated ancestry cluster had fewer N-insertions in productive TCRs than the approximately 670-donor mean. Sequencing depth was assumed to be roughly uniform across donors in the presence/absence analyses, though that assumption may not hold. The study listed 150 to 200 TCR beta chains as associated with cytomegalovirus. In a later analysis, HLA-associated TCR beta chains showed more clonal expansion and lower generation probabilities than non-associated chains that were equally common. According to the authors, the approach could potentially be generalized to other disease states and immunological phenotypes. An earlier analysis of approximately 500 of the donors showed that most TCR beta V segments appeared in productive rearrangements either about 87% or about 30% of the time, which broadly matched IMGT annotations. V-gene and J-gene trimming of TCR beta chains was associated with a missense DCLRE1C variant in a later genetic analysis, and the association was replicated in an independent cohort. A further reported finding was that TCR beta sequences accurately predicted the HLA-A and HLA-B alleles for most subjects in the first cohort. In a later analysis, several top co-occurrence clusters were reported to appear linked to parvovirus B19, influenza, CMV and Epstein-Barr virus. Strong co-occurrence of HLA alleles, especially DR and DQ, made assigning TCR associations to individual alleles difficult. In a later analysis, the rate of TCR association differed among HLA loci, with DRB1 alleles having the most associated TCRs and HLA-C alleles having the fewest. The classifier was reported to diagnose cytomegalovirus status with high specificity and sensitivity in both the original cohort and the validation cohort.

In total, 630 or so healthy bone marrow donors made up the cohort. At the time of sampling, every cohort member was nominally healthy, though immune exposures that went unrecorded were likely present. The donor was CMV seropositive and was included in the group of about 290 seropositive cohort members. Every donor gave a peripheral blood sample, and the peripheral blood mononuclear cells from that sample were used for TCR beta sequencing. Genomic DNA was extracted from the blood cell samples with the Qiagen DNeasy Blood Extraction Kit. Concerning this clone: Its antigen is still unknown. There are no base qualities to consult, and no much larger clone falls within one base.

The method behind the library was the immunoSEQ multiplex PCR assay. For the multiplex PCR, a mixture combining 60 forward primers for TCR Vbeta segments and 13 reverse primers for TCR Jbeta segments was used. Amplification of the CDR3 region of rearranged TCR beta genes was performed with a multiplex PCR assay on genomic DNA. Amplified TCR beta libraries were sequenced as 87-base-pair reads on the Illumina HiSeq System. As for the original processing: Across the 500 to 700 repertoires, a later analysis counted tens of millions of unique TCR beta chains, around 10 million of which were shared by at least two donors. To remove PCR and sequencing errors, raw reads were error-corrected and collapsed into unique sequences using a nearest-neighbor algorithm that merged closely related sequences. Alignment of CDR3 sequences to IMGT reference sequences was used to assign V, D and J gene segments. For a sequence to be retained, a match of at least six nucleotides was required to both a V gene segment and a J gene segment. A rearrangement counted as productive if the CDR3 had no stop codons and remained in frame with V and J, and every other rearrangement counted as non-productive. CDR3 was defined by IMGT convention, running from the second conserved V-encoded cysteine to the conserved J-encoded phenylalanine. The earlier analysis of 500 to 750 of the donors excluded any sequence lacking an unambiguous match to a single V gene segment. An earlier analysis of 587 of the donors called V segments functional above 56.7% productive rearrangements and segregating when the between-donor standard deviation exceeded 5%. A statistical classification framework was developed to diagnose cytomegalovirus status using the catalog of TCR beta chain sequences. In a later analysis, TCR nucleotide sequences were compared against IMGT/GENE-DB human TR gene sequences so that V and J genes could be assigned. In a later analysis, CDR3 sequences and most-parsimonious VDJ recombination scenarios were assigned using the TCRdist pipeline. In a later analysis, each TCR beta chain was defined by its CDR3 amino acid sequence together with its V-gene family, and reads lacking a unique V-gene family were excluded. In a later analysis, approximately 590 highly shared, low-generation-probability nucleotide sequences were removed to address suspected cross-contamination and a sequencing artifact. In a later analysis, a clonal expansion index was calculated for each public chain from normalized within-repertoire ranks of inferred template counts. Generation probabilities in a later analysis came from a VDJ recombination model fitted to out-of-frame rearrangements, and those results were checked against IGoR. A later analysis scored TCR-TCR, TCR-HLA and TCR-CMV co-occurrence with hypergeometric tests, applying a repertoire-size bias correction to TCR pairs. False discovery rates were estimated in a later analysis by permuting HLA or CMV assignments 20 times. In a later analysis, co-occurring TCRs were grouped using DBSCAN, with TCRdist sequence similarity added in when clustering inside HLA-allele-positive subsets. Co-occurrence clustering excluded repertoires with fewer than 30,000 or more than 120,000 public chains, plus five with anomalous nucleotide sharing. TCRdb re-hosts the immuneACCESS table, in-frame sequences only. Its copies lack some clones; in the studies checked, an unresolved V gene accounts for under half of them, and the cause for the rest is not known. The V and J calls and clone size come from that table; D and trimming were worked out from the DNA. The sample profile shows about 110,000 clones; 74% of them were found once. The ten largest clones capture 12% to 15% of the sample.

The germline V gene (reference sequence) provides CDR1 MNHEY and CDR2 SMNVEV. Trimming takes 5 bases off V and 0 bases off J; junction bases not matched to a gene: 3. From cysteine to phenylalanine, the CDR3 is 15 amino acids long. Only the CDR3 portion is preserved as DNA: 45 bases, with reading frame beginning at the first base. This receptor was obtained from a woman between 40 and 50 years old in good health and CMV-seropositive. The sequencing sample was made of PBMCs. The chain is assembled from TRBV27 and TRBJ2-7; 11 of the junction bases match TRBD1. The DNA sequence is as follows: TGTGCCAGCAGTCCGGGGACAGGGGGCTCCTACGAGCAGTACTTC. It encodes CASSPGTGGSYEQYF.